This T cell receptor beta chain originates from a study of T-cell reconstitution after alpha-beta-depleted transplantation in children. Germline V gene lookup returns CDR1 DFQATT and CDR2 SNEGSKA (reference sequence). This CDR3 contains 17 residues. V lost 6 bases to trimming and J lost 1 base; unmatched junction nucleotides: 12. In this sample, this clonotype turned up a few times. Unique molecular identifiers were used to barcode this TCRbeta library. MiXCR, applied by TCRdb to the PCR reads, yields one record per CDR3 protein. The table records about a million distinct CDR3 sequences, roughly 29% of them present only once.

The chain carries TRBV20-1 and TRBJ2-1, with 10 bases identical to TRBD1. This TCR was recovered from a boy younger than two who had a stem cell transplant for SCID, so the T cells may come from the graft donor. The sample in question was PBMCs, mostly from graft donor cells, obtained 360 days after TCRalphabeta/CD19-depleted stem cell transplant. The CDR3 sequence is CSATPDRGRGSYNEQFF. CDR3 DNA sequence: TGCAGTGCCACTCCTGACAGGGGGCGAGGATCCTACAATGAGCAGTTCTTC.